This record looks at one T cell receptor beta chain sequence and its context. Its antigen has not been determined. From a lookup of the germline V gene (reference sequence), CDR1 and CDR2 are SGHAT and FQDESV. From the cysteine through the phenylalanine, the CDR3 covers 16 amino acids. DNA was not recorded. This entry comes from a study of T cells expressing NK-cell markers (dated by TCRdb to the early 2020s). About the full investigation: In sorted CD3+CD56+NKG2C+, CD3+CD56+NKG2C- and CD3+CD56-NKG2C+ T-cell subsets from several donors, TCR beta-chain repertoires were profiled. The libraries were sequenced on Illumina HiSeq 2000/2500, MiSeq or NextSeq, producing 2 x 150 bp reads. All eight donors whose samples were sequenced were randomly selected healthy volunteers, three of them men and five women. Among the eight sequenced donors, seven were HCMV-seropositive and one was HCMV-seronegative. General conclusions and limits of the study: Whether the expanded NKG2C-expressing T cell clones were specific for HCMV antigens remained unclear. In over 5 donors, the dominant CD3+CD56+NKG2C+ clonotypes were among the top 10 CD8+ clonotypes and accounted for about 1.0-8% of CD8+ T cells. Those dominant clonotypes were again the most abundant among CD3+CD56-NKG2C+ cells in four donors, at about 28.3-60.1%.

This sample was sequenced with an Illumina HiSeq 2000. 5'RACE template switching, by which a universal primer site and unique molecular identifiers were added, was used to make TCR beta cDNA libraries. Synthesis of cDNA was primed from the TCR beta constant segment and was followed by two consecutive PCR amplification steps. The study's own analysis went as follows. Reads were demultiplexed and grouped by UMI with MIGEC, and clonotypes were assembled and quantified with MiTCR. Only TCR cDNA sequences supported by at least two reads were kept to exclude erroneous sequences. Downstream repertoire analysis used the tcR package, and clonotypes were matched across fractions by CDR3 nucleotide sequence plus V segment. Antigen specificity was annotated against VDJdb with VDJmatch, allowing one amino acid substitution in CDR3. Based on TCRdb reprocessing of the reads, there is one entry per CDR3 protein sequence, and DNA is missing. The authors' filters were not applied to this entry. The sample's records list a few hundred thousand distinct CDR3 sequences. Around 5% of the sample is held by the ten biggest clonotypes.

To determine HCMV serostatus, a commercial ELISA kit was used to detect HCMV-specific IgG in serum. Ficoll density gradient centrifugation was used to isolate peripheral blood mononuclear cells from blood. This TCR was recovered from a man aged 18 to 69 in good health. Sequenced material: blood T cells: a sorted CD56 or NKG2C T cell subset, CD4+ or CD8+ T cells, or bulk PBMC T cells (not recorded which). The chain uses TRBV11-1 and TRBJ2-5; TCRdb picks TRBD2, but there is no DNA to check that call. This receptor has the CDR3 CASSPLGAGGQETQYF.